Listed here are 20 T cell receptor beta chains from one sample, sequenced in a study of T cells in Graves' hyperthyroidism and ophthalmopathy. Researchers amplified the TCR beta CDR3 regions from RNA transcripts. RT-PCR in the first round (using the HTBI primer set) targeted the TCR CDR3. TCRdb passed the multiplex PCR reads through MiXCR, listing each CDR3 protein once. The sample contains roughly 570,000 distinct CDR3 sequences, 46% of which appear only once. Input material: peripheral blood or thyroid tissue (not recorded which). Source of these receptors: an adult woman with Graves' disease, either hyperthyroidism or ophthalmopathy (not recorded which).

The CDR3, as DNA: TGCAGTGCAACTGACCCGGTGGCCGGGGAGACCCAGTACTTC. Encoded protein: CSATDPVAGETQYF. The rearrangement links TRBV20-1 to TRBJ2-5; D is unclear. The CDR3 spans 14 residues. The germline CDR1 and CDR2 sequences are DFQATT and SNEGSKA (reference sequence). The ends were cut back, 6 bases at V and 5 bases at J, with 19 bases in the middle.

In its sample, this clonotype was seen many times. This rearrangement joins TRBV10-2 to TRBJ1-5; 7 bases line up with TRBD1. CDR1 is WSHSY, CDR2 SAAADI, per germline. The CDR3 is 15 residues long. V lost 6 bases, J lost 0 bases, and 5 bases stayed unmatched. The CDR3 spells CASSRQGNSNQPQHF. Here the CDR3 DNA reads TGCGCCAGCAGCCGACAGGGAAATAGCAATCAGCCCCAGCATTTT.

This sequence joins TRBV5-4 and TRBJ1-5, with a possible D match to TRBD1 (5 bases). Germline CDR1 SGHNT, CDR2 YYREEE (reference sequence). The V end was cut by 4 bases, the J end by 7 bases, with 12 bases between. This CDR3 comprises 13 residues. The CDR3 region has the DNA TGTGCCAGCAGCCCTCAGGGCGGCCAGCCCCAGCATTTT. This translates into CASSPQGGQPQHF.

The chain joins TRBV10-3 to TRBJ2-2; the D is unclear. V dropped 4 bases and J dropped 4 bases, with 13 bases sitting between them. The CDR3 is 15 amino acids. The germline CDR1 and CDR2 sequences are ENHRY and SYGVKD. CDR3 region: CAISAKSGPTGELFF. DNA of the CDR3: TGTGCCATCAGTGCTAAATCAGGTCCCACCGGGGAGCTGTTTTTT.

There are many counts of this clonotype. This may arise from a read error, as a much more abundant clone is one base away. The chain employs TRBV6-6 and TRBJ2-7; D tentatively fits TRBD1 or TRBD2 (5 bases each). Trimming left V 10 bases short and J 1 base short, with 17 bases between. The CDR3 runs 14 residues. Germline lookup yields CDR1 MNHNY and CDR2 SVGAGI (reference sequence). In nucleotides, the CDR3 is TGTGCCACTGGGGGAGCGGCGAGGTCCTACGAGCAGTACTTC. This encodes CATGGAARSYEQYF.

This chain joins TRBV5-1 and TRBJ2-5; 9 nucleotides match TRBD2. V shed 4 bases and J 5 bases; nucleotides not matched to a gene: 12. The CDR3 contains 16 residues. Germline lookup yields CDR1 SGHRS and CDR2 YFSETQ. CDR3 nucleotide sequence: TGCGCCAGCAGCCCGTATAGCGGGAGCTCCTACGAGACCCAGTACTTC. It is translated as CASSPYSGSSYETQYF.

In this sample, this clonotype turned up many times. This chain uses TRBV5-8 with TRBJ1-2; the match to TRBD1 covers 8 bases. This CDR3 contains 14 residues. The germline CDR1 and CDR2 sequences are SGHTS and YDEGEE. V was pared by 4 bases and J by 4 bases, with 6 bases of the junction left unmatched. This CDR3 reads CASSRGQEGYGYTF. CDR3 nucleotides: TGTGCCAGCAGCCGGGGACAGGAGGGCTATGGCTACACCTTC.

This clonotype was recorded many times. The gene calls are TRBV30 and TRBJ1-4; 8 bases fit TRBD1. Germline V gene sequence: CDR1 GTSNPN, CDR2 SVGIG (reference sequence). The CDR3 is made up of 12 amino acids. The trim removed 4 bases at V and 10 bases at J, leaving 5 bases unmatched. Written as DNA, the CDR3 is TGTGCCTGGACCGTCGACAGGGGAAAACTGTTTTTT. It translates to CAWTVDRGKLFF.

This clonotype was observed a handful of times. The DNA of the CDR3 is TGTGCCAGCCGACTAGCGGGAGGCTACGAGCAGTACTTC. Its protein product is CASRLAGGYEQYF. The chain has TRBV2 and TRBJ2-7, with 13 bases lining up with TRBD2. The J segment lost 3 bases and the V segment lost 8 bases, leaving 1 base of the junction unmatched. CDR1 is SNHLY and CDR2 is FYNNEI in the germline V gene. This CDR3 region has 13 residues.

This clonotype was detected a few times. V usage is TRBV11-2 and J usage is TRBJ2-7; D not certain. The CDR3 spans 14 residues. The ends were cut back, 8 bases at V and 5 bases at J, with 19 bases in the middle. Germline-derived CDR1 and CDR2 are SGHAT and FQNNGV. DNA of the CDR3: TGTGCCAGCTCACCACCACAGCCAGTCAACGAGCAGTACTTC. It is translated as CASSPPQPVNEQYF.

As for this clonotype: A much bigger clone sits one base away, suggesting this may be a read error. The chain has TRBV15 and TRBJ2-2, with D tentatively TRBD2 (5 bases). This CDR3 comprises 14 residues. Germline loops: CDR1 LNHNV, CDR2 YYDKDF (reference sequence). CDR3 nucleotides: TGTGCCACCAGCAGAACCCGGTTGTCCGGGGAGCTGCTTTTT. Translation gives CATSRTRLSGELLF.

The chain is built from TRBV5-1 and TRBJ1-2; tentatively, D is TRBD1 (5 bases). The CDR3 is 17 amino acids. The V end was cut by 4 bases, the J end by 4 bases, with 23 bases between. Germline values: CDR1 SGHRS, CDR2 YFSETQ. The CDR3 DNA reads TGCGCCAGCAGCGGAGCCGGGACTAGCGGGAGATCCTATGGCTACACCTTC. It is translated as CASSGAGTSGRSYGYTF.

CDR3: CASRGRDLITEAFF. In nucleotides, the CDR3 is TGTGCCAGCAGGGGTAGGGACTTGATCACTGAAGCTTTCTTT. The V call is TRBV7-9, the J call TRBJ1-1, with D possibly TRBD1 on 5 matching bases. The CDR3 has 14 residues. The V and J ends lost 6 bases and 4 bases respectively, with 15 bases between them. Germline V gene lookup returns CDR1 SEHNR and CDR2 FQNEAQ (reference sequence). The complete variable domain, with remaining parts taken from reference TRBV7-9 and TRBJ1-1, reads DTGVSQNPRHKITKRGQNVTFRCDPISEHNRLYWYRQTLGQGPEFLTYFQNEAQLEKSRLLSDRFSAERPKGSFSTLEIQRTEQGDSAMYLCASRGRDLITEAFFGQGTRLTVV.

The rearrangement joins TRBV29-1 to TRBJ1-2; the D gene is possibly TRBD1 (6 bases). CDR3 length: 14 residues. V was shortened by 4 bases and J by 5 bases, with 17 bases between the two germline ends. From germline, CDR1 is SQVTM and CDR2 ANQGSEA. The CDR3 protein is CSVGTTGSRYGYTF. In DNA form, the CDR3 reads TGCAGCGTTGGGACCACAGGGAGTCGTTATGGCTACACCTTC. The variable domain in full, with the rest retrieved from reference TRBV29-1 and TRBJ1-2, is SAVISQKPSRDICQRGTSLTIQCQVDSQVTMMFWYRQQPGQSLTLIATANQGSEATYESGFVIDKFPISRPNLTFSTLTVSNMSPEDSSIYLCSVGTTGSRYGYTFGSGTRLTVV.

At least ten counts were recorded for this clonotype. This chain uses TRBV6-1 with TRBJ2-6, with D unclear. The CDR3 contains 13 residues. Germline CDR1 reads MNHNS; CDR2 reads SASEGT. Trimming took 6 bases from V and 1 from J, leaving 4 bases between them. The CDR3 coding sequence is TGTGCCAGCAGAGCTTCTGGGGCCAACGTCCTGACTTTC. This codes for CASRASGANVLTF.

The chain uses TRBV20-1 and TRBJ2-2, with TRBD1 matching 8 bases. V was pared by 6 bases and J by 8 bases, with 5 bases of the junction left unmatched. Germline CDR1 reads DFQATT; CDR2 reads SNEGSKA (reference sequence). This CDR3 spans 12 amino acids. This chain's CDR3 is CSALGDRGELFF. CDR3 nucleotides: TGCAGTGCCCTTGGGGACAGGGGGGAGCTGTTTTTT.

This clonotype has at least ten counts. The chain joins TRBV5-4 to TRBJ2-2, with 10 bases identical to TRBD2. CDR3 size: 14 residues. Unmatched junction bases numbered 1, after V lost 0 bases and J lost 8 bases. The germline V gene encodes CDR1 SGHNT and CDR2 YYREEE (reference sequence). CDR3 sequence (DNA): TGTGCCAGCAGCTTGGAACTAGCGGGAGGGGAGCTGTTTTTT. It yields the protein CASSLELAGGELFF.

This clonotype was counted at least ten times. The chain employs TRBV6-6 and TRBJ1-5; 7 nucleotides match TRBD1. The CDR3 covers 16 residues. Trimming at V came to 2 bases and at J to 3 bases, leaving 7 bases not matched to a gene. Germline CDR1 is MNHNY and CDR2 is SVGAGI (reference sequence). The CDR3 protein is CASSYSEGGTNQPQHF. The CDR3 DNA sequence: TGTGCCAGCAGTTACAGTGAAGGGGGCACCAATCAGCCCCAGCATTTT.

V is TRBV29-1 and J is TRBJ2-2, with D unresolved. V lost 7 bases and J 0 bases, leaving 6 bases between the germline ends. The CDR3 consists of 12 residues. Looked up from germline, CDR1 is SQVTM and CDR2 is ANQGSEA. CDR3 sequence (DNA): TGCAGCGGTCAGTCGAACACCGGGGAGCTGTTTTTT. Translating it yields CSGQSNTGELFF.

The chain employs TRBV30 and TRBJ1-3; D is undetermined. Germline V gene sequence: CDR1 GTSNPN, CDR2 SVGIG (reference sequence). V lost 5 bases to trimming and J lost 4 bases, with 15 bases between them. This CDR3 comprises 14 residues. CDR3 amino acids: CAWDKVDGGNTIYF. The CDR3 region has the DNA TGTGCCTGGGATAAGGTGGATGGAGGAAACACCATATATTTT.